A single sample is the source of the 30 T cell receptor beta chains below, sequenced in a study of T cells in Graves' hyperthyroidism and ophthalmopathy. RNA transcripts were the template for amplifying TCR beta CDR3 regions. The HTBI primer set was used in a first-round RT-PCR of the TCR CDR3. TCRdb passed the multiplex PCR reads through MiXCR, listing each CDR3 protein once. The sample includes around 800,000 distinct CDR3 sequences, 38% of them seen just once. The sample consisted of blood. These receptors were taken from a man aged 18 to 30 with Graves' hyperthyroidism.

The rearrangement links TRBV20-1 to TRBJ2-6; TRBD2 is a possible D gene (7 bases). This CDR3 comprises 19 residues. CDR1 is DFQATT, CDR2 SNEGSKA, per germline (reference sequence). V lost 2 bases and J 0 bases, leaving 20 bases between the germline ends. The DNA of the CDR3 is TGCAGTGCTAGAAGCCCCGGGGAGGGGGGAGTCTCTGGGGCCAACGTCCTGACTTTC. This gives the protein CSARSPGEGGVSGANVLTF.

This clonotype has just a few counts. V gene TRBV9 combines with J gene TRBJ1-6; unclear D gene. The CDR3 loop spans 17 amino acids. Trimming cost V 0 bases and J 0 bases, with 10 bases left between them. The germline gives CDR1 SGDLS, CDR2 YYNGEE. The CDR3 sequence is CASSVGSGPSYNSPLHF. The CDR3 DNA follows: TGTGCCAGCAGCGTAGGGTCAGGACCCTCCTATAATTCACCCCTCCACTTT.

This chain connects TRBV10-3 to TRBJ2-5; 8 nucleotides align to TRBD1. V lost 10 bases to trimming and J lost 12 bases; unmatched junction nucleotides: 10. CDR1 is ENHRY and CDR2 is SYGVKD in the germline V gene. The CDR3 has 11 amino acids. DNA for the CDR3: TGTGCCACCGACACAGGGGGAGTGGAGTACTTC. It is translated as CATDTGGVEYF.

Ten or more counts support this clonotype. V is TRBV6-5 and J is TRBJ1-2, with a weak D call TRBD1 (5 bases). From germline, CDR1 is MNHEY and CDR2 SVGAGI. Trimming shortened V by 10 bases and J by 3 bases, and 18 bases separated the two germline ends. The CDR3 runs 14 residues. CDR3 residues: CATATQGGHYGYTF. CDR3 sequence (DNA): TGTGCCACCGCAACTCAGGGCGGGCACTATGGCTACACCTTC.

V usage is TRBV7-2 and J usage is TRBJ1-4; TRBD1 aligns across 7 bases. Losses at the gene ends were 3 bases for V and 7 bases for J; bases not matched to a gene: 8. Germline V gives CDR1 SGHTA, CDR2 FQGNSA. The CDR3 is made up of 15 amino acids. For the CDR3, the DNA is TGTGCCAGCAGCTTCGACAGGGTGGGCGCTGAAAAACTGTTTTTT. Its translation: CASSFDRVGAEKLFF. Combining the CDR3 with reference TRBV7-2 and TRBJ1-4 gives the whole variable domain GAGVSQSPSNKVTEKGKDVELRCDPISGHTALYWYRQSLGQGLEFLIYFQGNSAPDKSGLPSDRFSAERTGGSVSTLTIQRTQQEDSAVYLCASSFDRVGAEKLFFGSGTQLSVL.

This clonotype was detected only a few times. The chain recombines TRBV15 with TRBJ2-3; D ambiguous. V was shortened by 3 bases and J by 8 bases, with 9 bases between the two germline ends. Germline lookup yields CDR1 LNHNV and CDR2 YYDKDF (reference sequence). The CDR3 sequence is 12 residues long. For the CDR3, the DNA is TGTGCCACCAGCAGTGAACCCCCTACGCAGTATTTT. This gives the protein CATSSEPPTQYF.

This clonotype was recorded many times. V gene TRBV29-1 combines with J gene TRBJ1-1; no definite D call. The CDR3 is made up of 11 amino acids. The germline V and J ends were trimmed by 4 bases and 6 bases, with 9 bases remaining between them. Germline CDR1 SQVTM, CDR2 ANQGSEA. The DNA of the CDR3 is TGCAGCGTTGCCGAGGGCCCTGAAGCTTTCTTT. Amino acid sequence: CSVAEGPEAFF.

This clonotype came up many times. J is TRBJ2-7 and V is TRBV6-4, with 9 bases aligning to TRBD1. There are 13 residues in the CDR3. J was trimmed by 6 bases and V by 6 bases; bases with no gene match: 6. CDR1 and CDR2 from the germline V gene are MRHNA and SNTAGT. DNA of the CDR3: TGTGCCAGCAGCCCGGGACAGGGTTTCGAGCAGTACTTC. It yields the protein CASSPGQGFEQYF.

This chain uses TRBV12-3 or TRBV12-4 with TRBJ2-5, with TRBD2 as a possible D gene (5 bases). The CDR3 spans 15 residues. Trimming took 3 bases from V and 2 from J, leaving 13 bases between them. The CDR3 bases are TGTGCCAGCAGTTTGGGGAGCTCGCGTCAAGAGACCCAGTACTTC. This sequence encodes CASSLGSSRQETQYF.

The chain has TRBV7-9 and TRBJ1-5, with D possibly TRBD1 on 5 matching bases. CDR1 and CDR2 (germline): SEHNR, FQNEAQ (reference sequence). The CDR3 runs to 12 residues. The V end lost 3 bases, the J end lost 12 bases, and 12 bases lay between the germline ends. For the CDR3, the DNA is TGTGCCAGCAGCTTGGGACGGGGAGGCCAGCATTTT. It yields the protein CASSLGRGGQHF. Combining the CDR3 with reference TRBV7-9 and TRBJ1-5 gives the whole variable domain DTGVSQNPRHKITKRGQNVTFRCDPISEHNRLYWYRQTLGQGPEFLTYFQNEAQLEKSRLLSDRFSAERPKGSFSTLEIQRTEQGDSAMYLCASSLGRGGQHFGDGTRLSIL.

This sequence joins TRBV12-3 or TRBV12-4 and TRBJ2-7; no clear D. V shed 5 bases and J shed 5 bases, with 19 bases lying between them. The CDR3 consists of 15 residues. The CDR3 region has the DNA TGTGCCAGCAGTCTCTCCGACGTTATCCCCCACGAGCAGTACTTC. This sequence encodes CASSLSDVIPHEQYF.

The chain combines TRBV6-1 with TRBJ1-1; TRBD1 matches at 12 bases. CDR3 length equals 16 residues. Germline V gene data show CDR1 as MNHNS and CDR2 as SASEGT. V was clipped by 4 bases and J by 6 bases; unmatched bases: 9. The chain's CDR3 is CASSARDRGRKSEAFF. CDR3 nucleotide sequence: TGTGCCAGCAGTGCCCGGGACAGGGGGCGGAAGTCTGAAGCTTTCTTT.

There are many counts of this clonotype. The chain combines TRBV7-9 with TRBJ1-1, with D unclear. V was pared by 3 bases and J by 0 bases, with 8 bases between. There are 14 residues in the CDR3. Germline V gene data show CDR1 as SEHNR and CDR2 as FQNEAQ (reference sequence). CDR3 sequence (DNA): TGTGCCAGCAGCTTGGAGTTCATGAACACTGAAGCTTTCTTT. Translation gives CASSLEFMNTEAFF.

This clonotype came up many times. CDR3 sequence: CASSLGVTPELHNSPLHF. CDR3 bases: TGTGCCAGCAGCTTAGGAGTGACGCCGGAATTACATAATTCACCCCTCCACTTT. The chain employs TRBV7-8 and TRBJ1-6; D gene uncertain. Germline CDR1 is SGHVS and CDR2 is FQNEAQ. The CDR3 runs to 18 residues. The V and J ends lost 1 base and 5 bases respectively, with 18 bases between them.

This clonotype showed up just a few times. Its ends do not fully match the called genes, so a read error is possible. The V call is TRBV10-1, the J call TRBJ1-5, with a weak D call TRBD1 (5 bases). The CDR3 consists of 15 residues. Germline CDR1 is WNHNN and CDR2 is SYGVQD (reference sequence). This CDR3 is CASSPDQGDNQPQHF. For the CDR3, the DNA is TGTGCCAGCTCACCCGACCAGGGAGACAATCAGCCCCAGCATTTT.

The J gene is TRBJ2-2, the V gene TRBV5-1, with 7 positions matching TRBD1. Germline values: CDR1 SGHRS, CDR2 YFSETQ. CDR3 length: 18 amino acids. Unmatched junction bases numbered 12, after V lost 4 bases and J lost 0 bases. As DNA, the CDR3 is TGCGCCAGCAGCCCGACAGGGACACTATCAGCGAACACCGGGGAGCTGTTTTTT. It is translated as CASSPTGTLSANTGELFF.

CDR3: CASSLEPQGRNGYTF. CDR3 in DNA: TGTGCCAGCAGCTTAGAACCCCAGGGGCGGAATGGCTACACCTTC. This chain uses TRBV11-2 with TRBJ1-2; D is perhaps TRBD1 (6 bases). Trimming removed 0 bases at V and 6 bases at J, with 14 bases between. The germline V gene encodes CDR1 SGHAT and CDR2 FQNNGV. The CDR3 has 15 amino acids. Variable domain in full (rest from reference TRBV11-2 and TRBJ1-2): EAGVAQSPRYKIIEKRQSVAFWCNPISGHATLYWYQQILGQGPKLLIQFQNNGVVDDSQLPKDRFSAERLKGVDSTLKIQPAKLEDSAVYLCASSLEPQGRNGYTFGSGTRLTVV.

This clonotype was detected many times. V is TRBV25-1 and J is TRBJ2-7; D possibly corresponds to TRBD2 (6 bases). CDR1 and CDR2 (germline): MGHDK, SYGVNS. The CDR3 has 14 residues. Trimming cost V 1 base and J 4 bases, with 11 bases left between them. The CDR3 bases are TGTGCCAGCAGTGAATTCTTCGGGGGTTACGAGCAGTACTTC. Translation gives CASSEFFGGYEQYF.

For this clonotype: This clone may be a read error of a much larger clone one base away. The conserved phenylalanine or tryptophan is not found at the CDR3 terminus, so this likely reflects a read error. The V gene is TRBV20-1, the J gene TRBJ1-1, with a possible D match to TRBD1 (5 bases). This CDR3 has 13 residues. Germline V CDR1 and CDR2: DFQATT, SNEGSKA (reference sequence). V gave up 5 bases and J gave up 4 bases, with 14 bases separating them. CDR3 nucleotides: TGCAGTGCTGGGCAGGGCAAGGGCACTGAAGCTTTCTCT. Its translation: CSAGQGKGTEAFS.

This clonotype was detected ten times or more. The J gene is TRBJ2-5, the V gene TRBV2, with D unclear. The germline CDR1 and CDR2 sequences are SNHLY and FYNNEI. There are 14 residues in the CDR3. The V gene lost 2 bases and the J gene lost 2 bases, with 9 bases spanning the gap. This CDR3 is CASSESRAQETQYF. Here the CDR3 DNA reads TGTGCCAGCAGTGAAAGCCGGGCACAAGAGACCCAGTACTTC. The variable domain in full, completed from reference TRBV2 and TRBJ2-5, reads EPEVTQTPSHQVTQMGQEVILRCVPISNHLYFYWYRQILGQKVEFLVSFYNNEISEKSEIFDDQFSVERPDGSNFTLKIRSTKLEDSAMYFCASSESRAQETQYFGPGTRLLVL.

This clonotype was counted at least ten times. V gene TRBV2 combines with J gene TRBJ1-2; maybe TRBD1 (5 bases). Germline CDR1 is SNHLY and CDR2 is FYNNEI. Between the trimmed V and J ends, which lost 4 bases and 5 bases, there was a span of 11 bases. The CDR3 has 13 residues. This CDR3 reads CASSGSREYGYTF. In DNA, the CDR3 is TGTGCCAGCAGTGGAAGCAGGGAGTATGGCTACACCTTC.

Concerning this clonotype itself: A much bigger clone sits one base away, suggesting this may be a read error. This chain links TRBV2 with TRBJ2-7; D assignment may be TRBD1 or TRBD2 (5 bases each). This CDR3 spans 12 amino acids. CDR1 SNHLY and CDR2 FYNNEI come from the germline V gene. CDR3 sequence (DNA): TGTGCCAGCAGTGAGCCAGGGTGGGAGCGGTACTTC. Protein product: CASSEPGWERYF.

This clonotype was picked up many times. V gene TRBV7-2 combines with J gene TRBJ1-1, with D perhaps TRBD1 (5 bases). CDR1 is SGHTA, CDR2 FQGNSA, per germline. The CDR3 loop spans 12 amino acids. Between the trimmed V and J ends, which lost 9 bases and 8 bases, there was a span of 16 bases. The CDR3 sequence: CASSSSGTEAFF. CDR3 DNA sequence: TGTGCCAGTAGTTCCTCCGGGACGGAAGCTTTCTTT.

CDR3 nucleotides: TGTGCCAGCAGCTTCGCTAGCGGGAGGGATGAGCAGTACTTC. Encoded protein: CASSFASGRDEQYF. The chain employs TRBV25-1 and TRBJ2-7; 12 bases are shared with TRBD2. CDR3 length: 14 residues. The ends lost 6 bases at V and 7 bases at J; junction bases unmatched: 7. The germline gives CDR1 MGHDK, CDR2 SYGVNS.

Ten or more counts support this clonotype. This rearrangement joins TRBV20-1 to TRBJ2-7; 12 bases agree with TRBD1. Germline V gene lookup returns CDR1 DFQATT and CDR2 SNEGSKA (reference sequence). This CDR3 is 16 amino acids long. V lost 1 base to trimming and J lost 2 bases; unmatched junction nucleotides: 6. CDR3 sequence: CSARGDGTGGPYEQYF. The CDR3 DNA reads as TGCAGTGCTAGAGGGGACGGGACAGGGGGCCCCTACGAGCAGTACTTC.

The CDR3 loop is CASSYGTGGDEQYF. The CDR3 DNA sequence: TGTGCCAGCAGCTACGGGACAGGGGGCGACGAGCAGTACTTC. This rearrangement joins TRBV5-8 to TRBJ2-7; TRBD1 aligns across 12 bases. The CDR3 is 14 residues long. Trimming took 3 bases from V and 5 from J; bases not matched to a gene: 3. Germline assignment: CDR1 SGHTS and CDR2 YDEGEE.

Worth noting for this clonotype: Since a much larger clone is just one base distant, this may be a read error. The rearrangement uses TRBV7-9 and TRBJ2-7; a weak D match, TRBD2 (5 bases). CDR1 is SEHNR, CDR2 FQNEAQ, per germline (reference sequence). The CDR3 loop spans 13 amino acids. Trimming took 3 bases from V and 5 from J, leaving 11 bases between them. CDR3 DNA: TGTGCCAGCAGCTTCTGGCCAGCGGACGAGCAGTACTTC. Its protein product is CASSFWPADEQYF.

This clonotype was recorded many times. The chain employs TRBV7-9 and TRBJ1-5; possible D gene TRBD1, 5 bases. The V end was cut by 5 bases, the J end by 7 bases, with 15 bases between. This CDR3 is 14 amino acids long. Germline-derived CDR1 and CDR2 are SEHNR and FQNEAQ (reference sequence). In nucleotides, the CDR3 is TGTGCCAGCAGCCCCCTGGAAGGGGACCAGCCCCAGCATTTT. Translation gives CASSPLEGDQPQHF.

Many counts were recorded for this clonotype. This chain links TRBV5-1 with TRBJ1-1; no clear D. In germline, CDR1 is SGHRS, CDR2 YFSETQ. The V end was cut by 7 bases, the J end by 11 bases, with 18 bases between. The CDR3 contains 12 residues. The CDR3 DNA follows: TGCGCCAGCGCTCCCGACCGGAGCGGGGCTTTCTTT. Amino acids: CASAPDRSGAFF.

The V gene is TRBV12-3 or TRBV12-4, the J gene TRBJ2-7, with a tentative D call TRBD2 (5 bases). The CDR3 is made up of 14 amino acids. Trimming took off 5 bases at V and 3 bases at J, with 14 bases between the two ends. CDR3 amino acids: CASSPGLGVYEQYF. The CDR3 DNA reads as TGTGCCAGCAGTCCGGGCCTCGGGGTCTACGAGCAGTACTTC.